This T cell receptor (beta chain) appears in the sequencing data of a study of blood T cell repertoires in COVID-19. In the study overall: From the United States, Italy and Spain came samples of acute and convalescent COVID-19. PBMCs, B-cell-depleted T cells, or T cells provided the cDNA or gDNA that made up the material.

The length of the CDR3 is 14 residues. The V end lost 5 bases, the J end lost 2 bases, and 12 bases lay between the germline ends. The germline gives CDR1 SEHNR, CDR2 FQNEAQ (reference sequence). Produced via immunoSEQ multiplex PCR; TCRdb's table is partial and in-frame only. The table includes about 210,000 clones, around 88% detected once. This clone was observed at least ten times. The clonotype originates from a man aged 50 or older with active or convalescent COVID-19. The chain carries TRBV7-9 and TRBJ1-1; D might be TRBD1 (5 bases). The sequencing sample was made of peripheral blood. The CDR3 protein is CASSPGQGNTEAFF. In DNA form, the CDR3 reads TGTGCCAGCAGCCCCGGGCAGGGTAACACTGAAGCTTTCTTT. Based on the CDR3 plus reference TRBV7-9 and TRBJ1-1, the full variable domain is DTGVSQNPRHKITKRGQNVTFRCDPISEHNRLYWYRQTLGQGPEFLTYFQNEAQLEKSRLLSDRFSAERPKGSFSTLEIQRTEQGDSAMYLCASSPGQGNTEAFFGQGTRLTVV.